These 6 T cell receptor beta chains were all obtained from the same sample, sequenced in a study of regulatory T cells in long-lasting Graves disease. Libraries of TCR beta came from iRepertoire HTBI primers plus Arm-PCR of CDR3 regions. TCRdb reanalysed the multiplex PCR reads using MiXCR and keeps one entry per CDR3 protein. The data contain under 300,000 distinct CDR3 sequences, about 19% of them seen just once; the ten biggest clones take up more than 11%. Indicated time point: newly diagnosed GD, antithyroid drugs for less than 3 months. The authors made the TCR library using RNA they extracted from PBMCs. This material consisted of peripheral blood mononuclear cells (PBMCs), taken at new diagnosis, from a patient treated with antithyroid drugs. The receptors shown here come from a female donor with Graves disease.

This clonotype was seen many times. The chain is built from TRBV7-2 and TRBJ1-1; 8 bases are a match to TRBD1. The CDR3 spans 14 residues. Germline values: CDR1 SGHTA, CDR2 FQGNSA. The trim removed 1 base at V and 11 bases at J, leaving 9 bases unmatched. The DNA of the CDR3 is TGTGCCAGCAGCTTAGTAGAGAGGACAGGGAAGGCTTTCTTT. It encodes CASSLVERTGKAFF. Full variable domain (remainder filled in from reference TRBV7-2 and TRBJ1-1): GAGVSQSPSNKVTEKGKDVELRCDPISGHTALYWYRQSLGQGLEFLIYFQGNSAPDKSGLPSDRFSAERTGGSVSTLTIQRTQQEDSAVYLCASSLVERTGKAFFGQGTRLTVV.

This clonotype was observed at least ten times. CDR3 in amino acids: CASSLGSWARGDEQFF. The CDR3 coding sequence is TGTGCCAGCAGCTTAGGATCCTGGGCCAGGGGGGATGAGCAGTTCTTC. J is TRBJ2-1 and V is TRBV11-3, with D tentatively TRBD1 (7 bases). V lost 1 base to trimming and J lost 8 bases, with 18 bases between them. CDR3 length equals 16 residues. The V gene's germline CDR1 is SGHNT and CDR2 YENEEA.

The chain employs TRBV5-1 and TRBJ1-5; 9 bases are shared with TRBD1. The CDR3 has 17 amino acids. With 0 bases clipped from V and 6 bases from J, the junction kept 10 bases outside the gene matches. Germline CDR1 SGHRS, CDR2 YFSETQ. The CDR3 is CASSLVVGTGTIQPQHF. The CDR3 DNA follows: TGCGCCAGCAGCTTGGTCGTCGGGACAGGGACCATTCAGCCCCAGCATTTT.

The V call is TRBV5-4, the J call TRBJ2-2; TRBD1 or TRBD2 may be the D gene (6 bases each). There are 16 residues in the CDR3. Trimming stripped 1 base from V and 2 bases from J, with 12 bases between. Germline-derived CDR1 and CDR2 are SGHNT and YYREEE (reference sequence). The CDR3 here is CASSLPGGGNTGELFF. The CDR3 DNA reads as TGTGCCAGCAGCTTGCCCGGGGGCGGTAACACCGGGGAGCTGTTTTTT.

The CDR3 sequence is CASSRTGMSGANVLTF. The CDR3 nucleotides are TGTGCCAGCAGCCGGACTGGGATGTCTGGGGCCAACGTCCTGACTTTC. J is TRBJ2-6 and V is TRBV9, with TRBD2 as a possible D gene (5 bases). This CDR3 has 16 amino acids. Germline V gene data show CDR1 as SGDLS and CDR2 as YYNGEE. V lost 4 bases to trimming and J lost 1 base, with 12 bases between them.

Ten or more counts support this clonotype. The rearrangement uses TRBV6-5 and TRBJ2-2; the D is unclear. The length of the CDR3 is 16 residues. V lost 2 bases, J lost 1 base, and 11 bases lay in between. The germline V gene encodes CDR1 MNHEY and CDR2 SVGAGI. The CDR3 loop reads CASSYPKQLNTGELFF. Written as DNA, the CDR3 is TGTGCCAGCAGTTACCCCAAGCAGCTGAACACCGGGGAGCTGTTTTTT.